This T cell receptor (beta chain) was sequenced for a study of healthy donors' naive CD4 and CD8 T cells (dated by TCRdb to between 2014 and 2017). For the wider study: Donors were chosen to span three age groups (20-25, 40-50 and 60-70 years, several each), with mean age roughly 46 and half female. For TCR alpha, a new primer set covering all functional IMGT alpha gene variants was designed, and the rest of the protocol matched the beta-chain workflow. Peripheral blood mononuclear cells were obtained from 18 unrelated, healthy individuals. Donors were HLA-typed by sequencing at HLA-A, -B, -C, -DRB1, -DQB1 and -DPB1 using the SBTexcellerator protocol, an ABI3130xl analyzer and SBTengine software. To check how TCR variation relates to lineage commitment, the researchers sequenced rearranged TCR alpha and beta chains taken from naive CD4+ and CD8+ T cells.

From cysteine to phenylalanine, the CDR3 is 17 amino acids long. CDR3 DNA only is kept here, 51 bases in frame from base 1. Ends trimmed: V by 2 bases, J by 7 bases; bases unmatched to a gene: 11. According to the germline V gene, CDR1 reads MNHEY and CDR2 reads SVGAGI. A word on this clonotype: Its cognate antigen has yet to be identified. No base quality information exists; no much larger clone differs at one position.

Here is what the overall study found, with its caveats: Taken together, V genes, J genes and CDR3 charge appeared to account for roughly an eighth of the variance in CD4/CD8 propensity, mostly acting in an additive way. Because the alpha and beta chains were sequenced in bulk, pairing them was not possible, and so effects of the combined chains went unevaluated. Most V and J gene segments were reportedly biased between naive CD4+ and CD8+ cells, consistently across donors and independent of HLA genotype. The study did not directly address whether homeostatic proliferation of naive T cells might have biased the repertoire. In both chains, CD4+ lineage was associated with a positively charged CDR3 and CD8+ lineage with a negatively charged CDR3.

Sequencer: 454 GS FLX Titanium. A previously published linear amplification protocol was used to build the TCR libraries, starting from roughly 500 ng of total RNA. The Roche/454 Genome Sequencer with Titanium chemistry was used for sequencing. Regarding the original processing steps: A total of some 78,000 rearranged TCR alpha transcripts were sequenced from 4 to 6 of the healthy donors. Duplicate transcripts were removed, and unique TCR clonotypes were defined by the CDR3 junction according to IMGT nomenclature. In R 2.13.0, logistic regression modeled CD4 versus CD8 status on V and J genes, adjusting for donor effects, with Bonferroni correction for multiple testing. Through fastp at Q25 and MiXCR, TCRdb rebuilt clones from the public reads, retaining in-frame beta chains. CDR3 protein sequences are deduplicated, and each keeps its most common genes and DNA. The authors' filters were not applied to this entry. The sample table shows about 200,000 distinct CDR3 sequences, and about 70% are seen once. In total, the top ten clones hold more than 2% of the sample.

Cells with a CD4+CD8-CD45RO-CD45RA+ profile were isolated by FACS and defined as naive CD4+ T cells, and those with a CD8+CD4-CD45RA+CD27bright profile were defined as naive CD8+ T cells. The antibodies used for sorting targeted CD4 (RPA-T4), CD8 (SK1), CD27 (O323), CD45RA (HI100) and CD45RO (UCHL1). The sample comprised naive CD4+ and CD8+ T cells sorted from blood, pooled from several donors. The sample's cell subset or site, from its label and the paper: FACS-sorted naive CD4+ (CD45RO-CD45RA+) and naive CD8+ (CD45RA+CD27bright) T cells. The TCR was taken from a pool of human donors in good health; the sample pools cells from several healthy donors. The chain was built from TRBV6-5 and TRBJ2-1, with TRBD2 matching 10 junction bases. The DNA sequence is TGTGCCAGCAGTTACCGGATGGCAGCGGGAGGGAAGAATGAGCAGTTCTTC. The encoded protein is CASSYRMAAGGKNEQFF.